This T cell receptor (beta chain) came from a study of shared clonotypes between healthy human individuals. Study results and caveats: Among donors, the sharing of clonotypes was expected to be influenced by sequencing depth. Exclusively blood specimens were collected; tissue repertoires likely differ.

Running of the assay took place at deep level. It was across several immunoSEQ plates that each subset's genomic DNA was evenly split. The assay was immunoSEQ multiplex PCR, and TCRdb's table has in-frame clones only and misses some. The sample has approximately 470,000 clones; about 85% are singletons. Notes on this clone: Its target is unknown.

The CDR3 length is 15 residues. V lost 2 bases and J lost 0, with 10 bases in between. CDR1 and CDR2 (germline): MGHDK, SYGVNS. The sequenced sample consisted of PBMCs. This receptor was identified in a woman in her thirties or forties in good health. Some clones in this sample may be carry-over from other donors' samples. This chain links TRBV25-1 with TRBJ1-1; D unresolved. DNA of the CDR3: TGTGCCAGCAGTGAAGGGAACAGATTGAACACTGAAGCTTTCTTT. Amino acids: CASSEGNRLNTEAFF.